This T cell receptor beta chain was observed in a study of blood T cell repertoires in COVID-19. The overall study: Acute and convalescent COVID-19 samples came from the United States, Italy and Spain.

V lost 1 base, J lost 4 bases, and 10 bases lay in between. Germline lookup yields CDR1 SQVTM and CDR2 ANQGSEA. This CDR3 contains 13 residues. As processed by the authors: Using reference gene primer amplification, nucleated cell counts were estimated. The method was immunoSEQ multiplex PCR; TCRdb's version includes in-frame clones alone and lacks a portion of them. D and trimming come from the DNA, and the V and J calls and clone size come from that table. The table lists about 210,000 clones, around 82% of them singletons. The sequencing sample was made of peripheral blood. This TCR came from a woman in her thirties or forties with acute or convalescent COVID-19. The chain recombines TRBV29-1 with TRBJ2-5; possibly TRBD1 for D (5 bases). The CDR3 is CSVEVGQGETQYF. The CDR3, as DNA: TGCAGCGTTGAAGTGGGGCAGGGAGAGACCCAGTACTTC.